The 28 T cell receptor beta chains below come from one sample, sequenced in a study of technical replicates of blood from a few donors. Profiled with immunoSEQ multiplex PCR; TCRdb holds only in-frame clones, not every one. Among around 68,000 clones, about nine tenths were seen once, and the ten largest hold approximately 0.34%. The material sequenced was T cells isolated from PBMCs. The receptors derive from a human donor in good health. Some clones in this sample may be carry-over from other donors' samples.

The chain recombines TRBV7-6 with TRBJ2-2; no firm D call. Germline V lookup: CDR1 SGHVS, CDR2 FNYEAQ. This CDR3 has 16 residues. Trimming stripped 2 bases from V and 6 bases from J, with 16 bases between. CDR3 DNA sequence: TGTGCCAGCAGCTTACTGTCGAGGTTCGACCCCGGGGAGCTGTTTTTT. Protein product: CASSLLSRFDPGELFF.

The chain joins TRBV7-9 to TRBJ2-1; 7 bases line up with TRBD1. The CDR3 extends over 19 amino acids. The V segment lost 0 bases and the J segment 5 bases; nucleotides outside the gene matches: 16. CDR1 and CDR2 from the germline V gene are SEHNR and FQNEAQ (reference sequence). The CDR3 nucleotides read TGTGCCAGCAGCTTAGCGGGGTACATGATTCCCGACAGGGACAATGAGCAGTTCTTC. Translated: CASSLAGYMIPDRDNEQFF.

The V call is TRBV7-7, the J call TRBJ2-5; 7 bases fit TRBD1. The germline gives CDR1 SSHAT, CDR2 FNYEAQ (reference sequence). V dropped 5 bases and J dropped 1; count of bases not matched to a gene: 4. The CDR3 sequence is 14 residues long. CDR3 sequence reads: CASSPGTAQETQYF. CDR3 nucleotides: TGTGCCAGCAGCCCAGGGACAGCCCAAGAGACCCAGTACTTC.

This clone was seen only once. The chain employs TRBV29-1 and TRBJ2-1; 7 bases match TRBD1. The CDR3 covers 17 residues. Germline-derived CDR1 and CDR2 are SQVTM and ANQGSEA. Trimming at V came to 8 bases and at J to 1 base, leaving 17 bases not matched to a gene. DNA for the CDR3: TGCAGCTTTTTGACAGGGCAGGGGTATAATTCCTACAATGAGCAGTTCTTC. It codes for CSFLTGQGYNSYNEQFF.

As to this clone: In the same sample, other DNA sequences code for this CDR3. The V gene is TRBV18, the J gene TRBJ1-1, with a weak D call TRBD1 (6 bases). The V and J ends lost 0 bases and 1 base respectively, with 6 bases between them. The CDR3 has 14 amino acids. Germline V CDR1 and CDR2: KGHSH, LQKENI. The CDR3 spells CASSPPQGNTEAFF. The CDR3 nucleotides are TGTGCCAGCTCACCACCACAGGGGAACACTGAAGCTTTCTTT. Full variable domain (outside the CDR3, taken from reference TRBV18 and TRBJ1-1): NAGVMQNPRHLVRRRGQEARLRCSPMKGHSHVYWYRQLPEEGLKFMVYLQKENIIDESGMPKERFSAEFPKEGPSILRIQQVVRGDSAAYFCASSPPQGNTEAFFGQGTRLTVV.

This clone was counted only a few times. This chain connects TRBV5-1 to TRBJ1-1, with D possibly TRBD1 on 5 matching bases. The CDR3 has 16 amino acids. V was clipped by 4 bases and J by 0 bases, with 16 bases between them. Per the germline V gene, CDR1 is SGHRS and CDR2 is YFSETQ. CDR3 nucleotides: TGCGCCAGCAGCATGGGACGTAGGGGCCTGAACACTGAAGCTTTCTTT. Protein sequence: CASSMGRRGLNTEAFF.

The chain couples TRBV5-1 to TRBJ2-1, with D uncertain. The germline V gene encodes CDR1 SGHRS and CDR2 YFSETQ. CDR3 length: 14 residues. V was trimmed by 5 bases and J by 5 bases, leaving 14 bases between them. The DNA of the CDR3 is TGCGCCAGCAGAGGTCCAGGAAACCACAATGAGCAGTTCTTC. Residues: CASRGPGNHNEQFF.

The chain is built from TRBV13 and TRBJ1-1; no reliable D call. Germline-derived CDR1 and CDR2 are PRHDT and FYEKMQ (reference sequence). This CDR3 has 13 residues. The V end lost 4 bases, the J end lost 1 base, and 7 bases lay between the germline ends. CDR3 coding DNA: TGTGCCAGCAGCTCCCGACAGAACACTGAAGCTTTCTTT. Its translation: CASSSRQNTEAFF.

The gene calls are TRBV7-2 and TRBJ2-3; D is ambiguous. Trimming pared 5 bases from V and 3 bases from J, leaving 3 bases between. The CDR3 loop spans 11 amino acids. Germline assignment: CDR1 SGHTA and CDR2 FQGNSA. This CDR3 reads CASSVTDTQYF. The CDR3 coding sequence is TGTGCCAGCAGCGTAACAGATACGCAGTATTTT.

The gene calls are TRBV19 and TRBJ1-3; D call uncertain. CDR3 length equals 15 residues. Looked up from germline, CDR1 is LNHDA and CDR2 is SQIVND (reference sequence). V was cut by 6 bases and J by 0 bases, with 12 bases left in between. The CDR3 region is CASRVEGSSGNTIYF. CDR3 DNA: TGTGCCAGTAGGGTGGAGGGCTCCTCTGGAAACACCATATATTTT.

This clone was seen once. This chain joins TRBV27 and TRBJ1-3; maybe TRBD1 (5 bases). This CDR3 has 15 amino acids. The germline V gene has CDR1 MNHEY and CDR2 SMNVEV (reference sequence). Trimming left V 4 bases short and J 4 bases short, with 14 bases between. Here the CDR3 reads CASSSIGGAGNTIYF. The CDR3 region has the DNA TGTGCCAGCAGTTCCATCGGAGGGGCAGGAAACACCATATATTTT.

This clone was counted a single time. J is TRBJ2-7 and V is TRBV7-9; D is ambiguous. Germline V gives CDR1 SEHNR, CDR2 FQNEAQ (reference sequence). V lost 8 bases and J 2 bases, leaving 10 bases between the germline ends. This CDR3 comprises 12 residues. In DNA form, the CDR3 reads TGTGCCAGCCGATCAACTACCTACGAGCAGTACTTC. Translating it yields CASRSTTYEQYF.

This clone was recorded only once. The V gene is TRBV20-1, the J gene TRBJ2-3, with D possibly TRBD2 on 6 matching bases. This CDR3 has 11 residues. Trimming stripped 6 bases from V and 7 bases from J, with 11 bases between. The germline CDR1 and CDR2 sequences are DFQATT and SNEGSKA (reference sequence). CDR3 residues: CSAKRAYTQYF. CDR3 nucleotides: TGCAGTGCAAAGCGGGCATATACGCAGTATTTT.

The chain employs TRBV5-4 and TRBJ2-3; unclear D gene. Per the germline V gene, CDR1 is SGHNT and CDR2 is YYREEE (reference sequence). V was trimmed by 2 bases and J by 4 bases, leaving 5 bases between them. The CDR3 totals 12 residues. For the CDR3, the DNA is TGTGCCAGCAGCTTTCCGGCAGATACGCAGTATTTT. Encoded protein: CASSFPADTQYF.

The V call is TRBV6-1, the J call TRBJ1-5, with D unclear. The CDR3 consists of 16 residues. The germline V gene has CDR1 MNHNS and CDR2 SASEGT. Between the trimmed V and J ends, which lost 0 bases and 0 bases, there was a span of 9 bases. As DNA, the CDR3 is TGTGCCAGCAGTGAAGCCAGGTTCCTTAGCAATCAGCCCCAGCATTTT. Translation: CASSEARFLSNQPQHF.

The chain links TRBV6-5 to TRBJ2-1, with D uncertain. Germline V gene sequence: CDR1 MNHEY, CDR2 SVGAGI. The length of the CDR3 is 15 residues. Trimming pared 0 bases from V and 6 bases from J, leaving 12 bases between. CDR3 sequence reads: CASSYSIPPGNEQFF. CDR3 DNA: TGTGCCAGCAGTTACTCGATACCTCCGGGCAATGAGCAGTTCTTC.

The rearrangement uses TRBV7-3 and TRBJ1-2, with a tentative D call TRBD1 (5 bases). CDR3 length: 13 amino acids. Deletions cut 1 base from V and 3 bases from J, with 6 bases between. Per germline, CDR1 SGHTA and CDR2 FQGTGA. This chain's CDR3 is CASSLSRDYGYTF. In nucleotides, the CDR3 is TGTGCCAGCAGCTTAAGCAGGGACTATGGCTACACCTTC.

The V and J genes are TRBV5-1 and TRBJ2-1; D possibly corresponds to TRBD2 (6 bases). This CDR3 has 14 residues. Germline V gives CDR1 SGHRS, CDR2 YFSETQ. Trimming pared 7 bases from V and 0 bases from J, leaving 11 bases between. CDR3 coding DNA: TGCGCCAGCCGGAGGGTTCTCTCCTACAATGAGCAGTTCTTC. Translation: CASRRVLSYNEQFF.

This clone came up once. The chain joins TRBV5-1 to TRBJ1-1, with D possibly matching TRBD1 (5 bases). Trimming removed 5 bases at V and 3 bases at J, with 11 bases between. CDR1 SGHRS and CDR2 YFSETQ come from the germline V gene. CDR3 size: 13 residues. CDR3 nucleotides: TGCGCCAGCAGACGACAGCTAGACACTGAAGCTTTCTTT. It is translated as CASRRQLDTEAFF. The variable domain in full, with the rest retrieved from reference TRBV5-1 and TRBJ1-1, is KAGVTQTPRYLIKTRGQQVTLSCSPISGHRSVSWYQQTPGQGLQFLFEYFSETQRNKGNFPGRFSGRQFSNSRSEMNVSTLELGDSALYLCASRRQLDTEAFFGQGTRLTVV.

As DNA, the CDR3 is TGCAGCGTTCGGCCCCAGGGAAACTATGGCTACACCTTC. Translating gives CSVRPQGNYGYTF. J is TRBJ1-2 and V is TRBV29-1; tentatively, D is TRBD1 (5 bases). The V gene lost 5 bases and the J gene lost 2 bases, with 12 bases spanning the gap. The CDR3 spans 13 residues. Per germline, CDR1 SQVTM and CDR2 ANQGSEA. Using reference TRBV29-1 and TRBJ1-2 for the parts outside the CDR3, the full variable domain is SAVISQKPSRDICQRGTSLTIQCQVDSQVTMMFWYRQQPGQSLTLIATANQGSEATYESGFVIDKFPISRPNLTFSTLTVSNMSPEDSSIYLCSVRPQGNYGYTFGSGTRLTVV.

The chain combines TRBV6-5 with TRBJ2-7; TRBD2 matches at 8 bases. The CDR3 totals 13 residues. Germline V CDR1 and CDR2: MNHEY, SVGAGI. With 7 bases clipped from V and 6 bases from J, the junction kept 8 bases outside the gene matches. CDR3 amino acids: CASTLVAGGEQYF. CDR3 nucleotide sequence: TGTGCCAGCACATTGGTCGCGGGAGGCGAGCAGTACTTC.

This clone was picked up one time. In nucleotides, the CDR3 is TGCGCCAGCAGCTTGGAGGGGGCGTCCGCGGATACGCAGTATTTT. Its translation is CASSLEGASADTQYF. The rearrangement uses TRBV5-1 and TRBJ2-3; 7 nucleotides align to TRBD1. After removal of 0 bases from V and 6 bases from J, the junction contained 7 bases not matched to a gene. The CDR3 runs 15 residues. Per germline, CDR1 SGHRS and CDR2 YFSETQ.

V usage is TRBV5-1 and J usage is TRBJ2-7, with 7 bases matching TRBD1. Germline V lookup: CDR1 SGHRS, CDR2 YFSETQ. CDR3 size: 13 residues. The trim removed 1 base at V and 6 bases at J, leaving 4 bases unmatched. The CDR3 region has the DNA TGCGCCAGCAGCTTGACAGGGGACGGCGAGCAGTACTTC. As protein: CASSLTGDGEQYF.

The chain carries TRBV7-9 and TRBJ2-3, with 10 bases matching TRBD2. Germline CDR1 SEHNR, CDR2 FQNEAQ (reference sequence). V was pared by 1 base and J by 0 bases, with 1 base of the junction left unmatched. This CDR3 spans 16 amino acids. The CDR3 region has the DNA TGTGCCAGCAGCTTAGTAGCGGGGGGCAGCACAGATACGCAGTATTTT. This translates into CASSLVAGGSTDTQYF.

This sequence joins TRBV27 and TRBJ2-2, with D possibly being TRBD2 (6 bases). Germline values: CDR1 MNHEY, CDR2 SMNVEV (reference sequence). Trimming took 4 bases from V and 1 from J, leaving 22 bases between them. The CDR3 has 19 residues. The CDR3 DNA follows: TGTGCCAGCAGTTCCCTACCCCTTTGGGCTAGCGAGAACACCGGGGAGCTGTTTTTT. Translated, it gives CASSSLPLWASENTGELFF.

This clone was seen once. This chain links TRBV7-6 with TRBJ2-3; TRBD2 is a possible D gene (5 bases). The CDR3 consists of 17 residues. V lost 4 bases to trimming and J lost 4 bases, with 21 bases between them. Germline V CDR1 and CDR2: SGHVS, FNYEAQ. As DNA, the CDR3 is TGTGCCAGCAGCTCCGGCCCCGTGGGAGCTGTAGCAGATACGCAGTATTTT. Amino acid sequence: CASSSGPVGAVADTQYF.

The rearrangement joins TRBV7-9 to TRBJ2-1; maybe TRBD1 (5 bases). The CDR3 is 17 amino acids. Trimming cost V 1 base and J 0 bases, with 13 bases left between them. Germline CDR1 and CDR2: SEHNR and FQNEAQ (reference sequence). CDR3 bases: TGTGCCAGCAGCTTAGTTATATCCCAGGGCTCCTACAATGAGCAGTTCTTC. Translated: CASSLVISQGSYNEQFF.

V gene TRBV6-5 combines with J gene TRBJ2-3, with D tentatively TRBD2 (5 bases). V was clipped by 6 bases and J by 2 bases, with 15 bases between them. Germline CDR1 and CDR2: MNHEY and SVGAGI. The CDR3 is made up of 15 amino acids. The CDR3 sequence is CASSRWASTTDTQYF. The CDR3 region has the DNA TGTGCCAGCAGCCGGTGGGCTAGCACCACAGATACGCAGTATTTT.